Here is one T cell receptor beta chain with its context. The antigen is undetermined. A multiplex PCR was run with 60 Vbeta primers and 13 Jbeta primers. TCRdb's copy holds only in-frame clones and misses some; the assay was immunoSEQ multiplex PCR. This table has 100,000 to 150,000 clones, over 60% appearing once. This entry is derived from a study of cytomegalovirus exposure and HLA in healthy donors. Study details: An earlier analysis found under 130 million unique TCR beta sequences from around 180 million T cells. Study-level points and caveats: Several of the most significant clusters appeared, in a later analysis, to be linked to common viral pathogens. A later analysis revealed that TCR association rates differed between HLA loci, peaking at DRB1 and bottoming out at HLA-C. V- and J-gene trimming in TCR beta was tied to a missense DCLRE1C variant by an analysis performed later.

Germline V CDR1 and CDR2: SEHNR, FQNEAQ (reference sequence). This CDR3 has 13 amino acids. V shed 5 bases and J shed 1 base, with 8 bases lying between them. The sequence was obtained from a man over 45 in good health and CMV-seronegative. The sequenced sample was PBMCs. This chain connects TRBV7-9 to TRBJ1-1, with D unclear. CDR3 nucleotide sequence: TGTGCCAGCAGCACCGACACGAACACTGAAGCTTTCTTT. Residues: CASSTDTNTEAFF.